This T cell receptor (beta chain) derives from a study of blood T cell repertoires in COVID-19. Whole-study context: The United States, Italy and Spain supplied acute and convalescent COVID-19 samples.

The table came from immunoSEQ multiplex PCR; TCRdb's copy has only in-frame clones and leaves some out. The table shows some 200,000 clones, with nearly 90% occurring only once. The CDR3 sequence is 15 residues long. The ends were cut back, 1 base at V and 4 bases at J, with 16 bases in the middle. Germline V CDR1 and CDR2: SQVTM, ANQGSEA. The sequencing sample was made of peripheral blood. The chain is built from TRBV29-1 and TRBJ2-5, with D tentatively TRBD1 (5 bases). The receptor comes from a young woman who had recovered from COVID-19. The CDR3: CSVEGGRGWRETQYF. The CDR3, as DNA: TGCAGCGTTGAAGGTGGAAGGGGCTGGAGAGAGACCCAGTACTTC.